Shown below are 3 T cell receptor beta chains from a single sample sequenced in a study of blood T cell repertoires in COVID-19. TCRdb keeps only in-frame clones here, not all; method: immunoSEQ multiplex PCR. The repertoire consists of around 130,000 clones, with about 90% occurring once and the leading ten covering around 16%. Material: peripheral blood. These receptors all stem from a woman aged 45-65 years who had recovered from COVID-19.

The genes are TRBV7-6 and TRBJ2-1; 9 nucleotides match TRBD1. The CDR3 covers 13 residues. With V trimmed by 7 bases and J by 7 bases, 5 bases remained unmatched. The germline V gene encodes CDR1 SGHVS and CDR2 FNYEAQ. The CDR3 spells CASTLGQGNEQFF. The CDR3 coding sequence is TGTGCCAGCACCCTGGGACAGGGAAATGAGCAGTTCTTC.

The rearrangement uses TRBV5-1 and TRBJ2-3; 13 bases are shared with TRBD2. Trimming cost V 4 bases and J 5 bases; bases outside gene matches: 7. The CDR3 consists of 16 residues. CDR1 is SGHRS and CDR2 is YFSETQ in the germline V gene. CDR3 DNA sequence: TGCGCCAGCAGCCCGGGACTAGCGGGGTCGGGAGATACGCAGTATTTT. Its translation: CASSPGLAGSGDTQYF.

The V gene is TRBV18, the J gene TRBJ2-7; a possible D gene is TRBD2 (6 bases). The length of the CDR3 is 13 residues. V was shortened by 6 bases and J by 7 bases, with 16 bases between the two germline ends. In germline, CDR1 is KGHSH, CDR2 LQKENI. The chain's CDR3 is CASSRSGVLEQYF. The CDR3 DNA reads TGTGCCAGCTCTCGTAGCGGAGTACTGGAGCAGTACTTC. The full variable domain, completed using reference TRBV18 and TRBJ2-7, is NAGVMQNPRHLVRRRGQEARLRCSPMKGHSHVYWYRQLPEEGLKFMVYLQKENIIDESGMPKERFSAEFPKEGPSILRIQQVVRGDSAAYFCASSRSGVLEQYFGPGTRLTVT.